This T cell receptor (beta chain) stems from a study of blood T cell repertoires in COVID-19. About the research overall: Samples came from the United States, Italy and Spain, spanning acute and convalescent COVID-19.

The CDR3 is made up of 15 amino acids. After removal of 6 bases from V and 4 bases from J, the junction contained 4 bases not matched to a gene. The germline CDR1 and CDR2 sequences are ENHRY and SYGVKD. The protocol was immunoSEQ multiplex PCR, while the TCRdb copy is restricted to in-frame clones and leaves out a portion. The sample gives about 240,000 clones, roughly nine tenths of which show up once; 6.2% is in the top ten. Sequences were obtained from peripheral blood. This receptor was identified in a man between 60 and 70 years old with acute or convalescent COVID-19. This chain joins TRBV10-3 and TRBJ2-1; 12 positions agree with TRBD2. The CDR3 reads CAISLAGGLYNEQFF. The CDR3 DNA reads TGTGCCATCAGCCTAGCGGGAGGGCTATACAATGAGCAGTTCTTC.